Below, 23 T cell receptor beta chains from the same sample are listed, as sequenced in a study of blood T cell repertoires in COVID-19. Generated by immunoSEQ multiplex PCR, the TCRdb table keeps only in-frame clones and is missing some. The sample has around 71,000 clones, 83% seen once; the top ten hold around 6.9%. Input material: peripheral blood. Receptors were obtained from a man aged 25-40 years with COVID-19, enrolled during active disease.

The V and J genes are TRBV19 and TRBJ1-2, with 9 positions matching TRBD1. V shed 4 bases, J shed 6 bases, and the junction held 3 bases outside the gene matches. CDR3 size: 13 residues. Per germline, CDR1 LNHDA and CDR2 SQIVND (reference sequence). In DNA, the CDR3 is TGTGCCAGTAGTAACAGACAGGGGGATGGCTACACCTTC. Its translation: CASSNRQGDGYTF.

The genes are TRBV5-1 and TRBJ2-3; D gene ambiguous. The CDR3 has 16 amino acids. V lost 1 base and J lost 5, with 17 bases in between. The germline gives CDR1 SGHRS, CDR2 YFSETQ. In nucleotides, the CDR3 is TGCGCCAGCAGCTTGTCGACTCCCTACGGGTTAGATACGCAGTATTTT. Amino acids: CASSLSTPYGLDTQYF.

This clone has more than one count but fewer than ten. The chain couples TRBV6-6 to TRBJ1-2; no clear D. Germline V gene lookup returns CDR1 MNHNY and CDR2 SVGAGI (reference sequence). The CDR3 runs to 13 residues. V was clipped by 2 bases and J by 0 bases, with 4 bases between them. The DNA for the CDR3 is TGTGCCAGCAGTTACACAGCTAACTATGGCTACACCTTC. It is translated as CASSYTANYGYTF.

This clone has just one count. CDR3 bases: TGTGCCAGCAGTTTACCTAGCACAGATACGCAGTATTTT. This sequence encodes CASSLPSTDTQYF. This chain links TRBV28 with TRBJ2-3; D gene ambiguous. V was clipped by 2 bases and J by 0 bases, with 3 bases between them. The CDR3 is 13 residues long. Germline-derived CDR1 and CDR2 are MDHEN and SYDVKM.

J is TRBJ2-1 and V is TRBV30; D is ambiguous. Germline V CDR1 and CDR2: GTSNPN, SVGIG (reference sequence). This CDR3 is 12 amino acids long. V dropped 5 bases and J dropped 0 bases, with 5 bases sitting between them. The CDR3 nucleotides read TGTGCCTGGTACGGCTCCTACAATGAGCAGTTCTTC. Translating it yields CAWYGSYNEQFF.

This clone was found a few times. The chain carries TRBV6-5 and TRBJ1-1, with a possible D match to TRBD1 (6 bases). This CDR3 has 13 amino acids. The germline V and J ends were trimmed by 4 bases and 7 bases, with 13 bases remaining between them. Germline V gene lookup returns CDR1 MNHEY and CDR2 SVGAGI. CDR3 in amino acids: CASSLDRRFEAFF. The CDR3, as DNA: TGTGCCAGCAGTTTGGACAGACGATTTGAAGCTTTCTTT.

Worth noting for this clone: This CDR3 is missing its conserved last phenylalanine or tryptophan, likely due to a read error. The limits of the CDR3 on the DNA are not certain, so only TCRdb's listed CDR3 is given. This rearrangement joins TRBV19 to TRBJ1-1; the tabulated D call, TRBD1, remains unverified against the DNA. The CDR3 length equals 15 residues, ends included. The germline gives CDR1 LNHDA, CDR2 SQIVND (reference sequence). The CDR3 sequence: CASSTSNTGLRTDIV.

J is TRBJ1-5 and V is TRBV9, with TRBD1 as a possible D gene (6 bases). Germline V gene data show CDR1 as SGDLS and CDR2 as YYNGEE. Trimming cost V 0 bases and J 6 bases, with 13 bases left between them. The CDR3 has 15 residues. CDR3 loop: CASSVGGGAGQPQHF. As DNA, the CDR3 is TGTGCCAGCAGCGTAGGCGGGGGCGCCGGTCAGCCCCAGCATTTT. Full variable domain (remainder filled in from reference TRBV9 and TRBJ1-5): DSGVTQTPKHLITATGQRVTLRCSPRSGDLSVYWYQQSLDQGLQFLIQYYNGEERAKGNILERFSAQQFPDLHSELNLSSLELGDSALYFCASSVGGGAGQPQHFGDGTRLSIL.

The V and J genes are TRBV6-6 and TRBJ1-1, with no clear D. Germline CDR1 and CDR2: MNHNY and SVGAGI (reference sequence). V was pared by 6 bases and J by 3 bases, with 14 bases between. The CDR3 contains 14 residues. The CDR3 loop is CASRRSLADTEAFF. The CDR3 DNA is TGTGCCAGCAGACGGTCCTTAGCAGACACTGAAGCTTTCTTT.

This chain links TRBV7-6 with TRBJ2-2; possible D gene TRBD2, 6 bases. This CDR3 has 16 amino acids. Trimming left V 4 bases short and J 4 bases short, with 16 bases between. Germline V CDR1 and CDR2: SGHVS, FNYEAQ. The CDR3 region has the DNA TGTGCCAGCAGCTCAAACGGACGGGGGATCACCGGGGAGCTGTTTTTT. Residues: CASSSNGRGITGELFF. Drawing the rest from reference TRBV7-6 and TRBJ2-2, the complete variable domain is GAGVSQSPRYKVTKRGQDVALRCDPISGHVSLYWYRQALGQGPEFLTYFNYEAQQDKSGLPNDRFSAERPEGSISTLTIQRTEQRDSAMYRCASSSNGRGITGELFFGEGSRLTVL.

The chain combines TRBV5-6 with TRBJ2-3, with D possibly TRBD2 on 7 matching bases. V lost 4 bases and J 6 bases, leaving 18 bases between the germline ends. Germline loops: CDR1 SGHDT, CDR2 YYEEEE. The CDR3 is 15 amino acids. CDR3 loop: CASSPGGRGGDTQYF. CDR3 nucleotides: TGTGCCAGCAGCCCCGGCGGCAGGGGAGGGGATACGCAGTATTTT. Full variable domain (missing parts from reference TRBV5-6 and TRBJ2-3): DAGVTQSPTHLIKTRGQQVTLRCSPKSGHDTVSWYQQALGQGPQFIFQYYEEEERQRGNFPDRFSGHQFPNYSSELNVNALLLGDSALYLCASSPGGRGGDTQYFGPGTRLTVL.

V and J are TRBV24-1 and TRBJ2-5; 14 bases are a match to TRBD2. The V and J ends lost 4 bases and 5 bases, in that order; junction bases with no gene match: 8. CDR1 is KGHDR and CDR2 is SFDVKD in the germline V gene. CDR3 length: 17 amino acids. For the CDR3, the DNA is TGTGCCACCAGTGACCCGGGACTAGCGGGAGACCGGGAGACCCAGTACTTC. Protein sequence: CATSDPGLAGDRETQYF.

This sequence joins TRBV29-1 and TRBJ1-5, with a tentative D call TRBD1 (6 bases). Trimming stripped 4 bases from V and 4 bases from J, with 11 bases between. Per germline, CDR1 SQVTM and CDR2 ANQGSEA. The CDR3 has 13 residues. CDR3 loop: CSVATGWNQPQHF. Written as DNA, the CDR3 is TGCAGCGTTGCGACAGGATGGAATCAGCCCCAGCATTTT.

The genes are TRBV12-3 or TRBV12-4 and TRBJ2-5; TRBD2 might be the D (5 bases). The CDR3 has 12 residues. V was clipped by 4 bases and J by 5 bases, with 8 bases between them. The DNA for the CDR3 is TGTGCCAGCAGTTATCGAGGGGAGACCCAGTACTTC. Translated: CASSYRGETQYF.

This clone is a singleton in its sample. V gene TRBV6-4 combines with J gene TRBJ2-3; 10 positions agree with TRBD1. Germline loops: CDR1 MRHNA, CDR2 SNTAGT. Trimming removed 4 bases from V and 4 bases from J; junction bases left unmatched: 2. The CDR3 is 14 residues long. The CDR3 loop is CASSGGQGADTQYF. CDR3 bases: TGTGCCAGCAGTGGAGGACAGGGGGCAGATACGCAGTATTTT.

The CDR3 DNA reads TGTGCCAGCAGCCAAGGACAGCACTATGGCTACACCTTC. Encoded protein: CASSQGQHYGYTF. This rearrangement joins TRBV13 to TRBJ1-2; TRBD1 might be the D (6 bases). V was pared by 5 bases and J by 3 bases, with 10 bases between. The CDR3 has 13 residues. Germline assignment: CDR1 PRHDT and CDR2 FYEKMQ (reference sequence).

The V and J genes are TRBV7-2 and TRBJ1-3, with unresolved D. The CDR3 runs to 14 residues. The V end lost 0 bases, the J end lost 4 bases, and 7 bases lay between the germline ends. The V gene's germline CDR1 is SGHTA and CDR2 FQGNSA. In nucleotides, the CDR3 is TGTGCCAGCAGCTTAGCTAGAGGAGGAAACACCATATATTTT. Residues: CASSLARGGNTIYF.

The chain carries TRBV6-5 and TRBJ2-6; D remains ambiguous. CDR3 size: 15 residues. Germline CDR1 and CDR2: MNHEY and SVGAGI. The V gene lost 7 bases and the J gene lost 1 base, with 11 bases spanning the gap. The DNA for the CDR3 is TGTGCCAGCACCAAGAAGAGTTCTGGGGCCAACGTCCTGACTTTC. Translating it yields CASTKKSSGANVLTF.

J is TRBJ1-5 and V is TRBV19; 11 nucleotides line up with TRBD1. V gave up 7 bases and J gave up 4 bases; unmatched junction bases: 3. CDR1 is LNHDA and CDR2 is SQIVND in the germline V gene (reference sequence). The length of the CDR3 is 14 residues. The CDR3 protein is CASTDRGRNQPQHF. CDR3 bases: TGTGCCAGTACGGACAGGGGGCGAAATCAGCCCCAGCATTTT.

The chain combines TRBV7-2 with TRBJ2-1, with 11 nucleotides matching TRBD2. The germline V gene encodes CDR1 SGHTA and CDR2 FQGNSA. The CDR3 is 15 amino acids. Trimming took 4 bases from V and 10 from J; bases not matched to a gene: 9. The CDR3 DNA is TGTGCCAGCAGCTCCGGGACTAGCGGTTACTTAGAGCAGTTCTTC. It specifies CASSSGTSGYLEQFF.

This rearrangement joins TRBV19 to TRBJ1-1; D is undetermined. V was clipped by 5 bases and J by 0 bases, with 13 bases between them. The CDR3 length is 15 residues. Germline CDR1 and CDR2: LNHDA and SQIVND (reference sequence). CDR3 sequence: CASSLRVLLNTEAFF. Here the CDR3 DNA reads TGTGCCAGTAGTCTCCGGGTCCTCCTGAACACTGAAGCTTTCTTT. Variable domain in full (rest from reference TRBV19 and TRBJ1-1): DGGITQSPKYLFRKEGQNVTLSCEQNLNHDAMYWYRQDPGQGLRLIYYSQIVNDFQKGDIAEGYSVSREKKESFPLTVTSAQKNPTAFYLCASSLRVLLNTEAFFGQGTRLTVV.

The chain carries TRBV6-6 and TRBJ2-7; 11 positions match TRBD1. Trimming removed 5 bases from V and 4 bases from J; junction bases left unmatched: 10. Germline lookup yields CDR1 MNHNY and CDR2 SVGAGI (reference sequence). The CDR3 sequence is 16 residues long. CDR3 in DNA: TGTGCCAGCAGTCCCCTCCACGGGACAGGGGGGTACGAGCAGTACTTC. Amino acids: CASSPLHGTGGYEQYF.

This clone has a handful of counts. The V and J genes are TRBV5-4 and TRBJ1-1; D may be TRBD1 (5 bases). The CDR3 contains 12 residues. The V gene lost 5 bases and the J gene lost 7 bases, with 12 bases spanning the gap. Germline loops: CDR1 SGHNT, CDR2 YYREEE (reference sequence). The CDR3 sequence is CASSSDSYEAFF. CDR3 coding DNA: TGTGCCAGCAGTTCCGACAGTTATGAAGCTTTCTTT.